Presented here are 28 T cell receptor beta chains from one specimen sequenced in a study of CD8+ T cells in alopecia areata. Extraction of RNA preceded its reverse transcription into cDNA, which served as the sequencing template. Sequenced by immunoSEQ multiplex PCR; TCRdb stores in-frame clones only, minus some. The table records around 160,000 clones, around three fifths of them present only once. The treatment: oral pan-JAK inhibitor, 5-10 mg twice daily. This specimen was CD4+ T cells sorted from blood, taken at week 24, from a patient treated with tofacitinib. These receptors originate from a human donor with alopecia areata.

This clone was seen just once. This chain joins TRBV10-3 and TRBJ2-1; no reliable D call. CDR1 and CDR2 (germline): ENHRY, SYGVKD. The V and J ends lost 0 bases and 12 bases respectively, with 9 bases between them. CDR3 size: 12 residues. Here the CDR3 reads CAISESSDGQFF. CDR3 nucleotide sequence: TGTGCCATCAGTGAGTCCAGCGACGGGCAGTTCTTC.

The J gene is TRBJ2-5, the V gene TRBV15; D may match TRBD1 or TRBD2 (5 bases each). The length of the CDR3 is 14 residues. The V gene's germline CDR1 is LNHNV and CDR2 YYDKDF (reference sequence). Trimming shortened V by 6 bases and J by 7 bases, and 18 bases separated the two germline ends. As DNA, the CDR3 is TGTGCCACCAGAACCTTGGGACCAGTGGGGACCCAGTACTTC. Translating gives CATRTLGPVGTQYF.

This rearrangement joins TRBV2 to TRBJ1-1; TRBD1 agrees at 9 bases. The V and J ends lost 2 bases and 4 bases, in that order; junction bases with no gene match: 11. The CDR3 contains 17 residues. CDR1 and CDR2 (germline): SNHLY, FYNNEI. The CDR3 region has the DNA TGTGCCAGCAGTGAAAAAGGGACAGGGACCTTTGCCACTGAAGCTTTCTTT. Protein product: CASSEKGTGTFATEAFF.

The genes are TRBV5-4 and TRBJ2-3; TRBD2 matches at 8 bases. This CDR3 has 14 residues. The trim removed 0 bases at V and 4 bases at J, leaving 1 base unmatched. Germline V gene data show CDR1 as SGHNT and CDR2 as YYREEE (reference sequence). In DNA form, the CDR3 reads TGTGCCAGCAGCTTGGCCGGGGGGGCAGATACGCAGTATTTT. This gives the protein CASSLAGGADTQYF.

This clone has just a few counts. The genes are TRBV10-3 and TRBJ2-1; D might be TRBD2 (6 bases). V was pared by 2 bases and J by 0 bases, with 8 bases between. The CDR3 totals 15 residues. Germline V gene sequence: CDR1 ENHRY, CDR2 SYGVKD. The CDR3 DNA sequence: TGTGCCATCAGTGAGACCGGGAGCTCCTACAATGAGCAGTTCTTC. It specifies CAISETGSSYNEQFF.

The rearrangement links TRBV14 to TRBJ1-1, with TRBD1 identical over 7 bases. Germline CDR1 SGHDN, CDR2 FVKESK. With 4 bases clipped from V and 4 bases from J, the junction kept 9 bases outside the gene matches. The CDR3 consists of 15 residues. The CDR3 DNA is TGTGCCAGCAGCCCCATGACAGGGATCAGCACTGAAGCTTTCTTT. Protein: CASSPMTGISTEAFF.

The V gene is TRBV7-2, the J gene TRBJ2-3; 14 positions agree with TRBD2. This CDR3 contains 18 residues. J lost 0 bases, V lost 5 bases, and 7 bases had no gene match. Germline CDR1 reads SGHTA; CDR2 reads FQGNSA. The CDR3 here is CASSPGLAGGVSTDTQYF. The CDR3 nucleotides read TGTGCCAGCAGCCCTGGACTAGCGGGGGGTGTTAGCACAGATACGCAGTATTTT.

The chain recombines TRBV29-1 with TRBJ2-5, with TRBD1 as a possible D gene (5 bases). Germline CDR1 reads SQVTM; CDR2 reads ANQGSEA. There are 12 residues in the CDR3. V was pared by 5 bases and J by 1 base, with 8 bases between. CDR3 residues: CSVSGFQETQYF. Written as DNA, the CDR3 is TGCAGCGTTTCAGGGTTCCAAGAGACCCAGTACTTC. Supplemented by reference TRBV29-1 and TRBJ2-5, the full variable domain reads SAVISQKPSRDICQRGTSLTIQCQVDSQVTMMFWYRQQPGQSLTLIATANQGSEATYESGFVIDKFPISRPNLTFSTLTVSNMSPEDSSIYLCSVSGFQETQYFGPGTRLLVL.

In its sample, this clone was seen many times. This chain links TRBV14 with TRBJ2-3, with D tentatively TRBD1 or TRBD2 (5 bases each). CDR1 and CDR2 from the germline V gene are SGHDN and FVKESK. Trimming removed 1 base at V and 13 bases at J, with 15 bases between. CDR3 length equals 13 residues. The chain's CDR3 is CASSQVSGATEYF. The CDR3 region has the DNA TGTGCCAGCAGCCAAGTTTCCGGGGCCACTGAGTATTTT.

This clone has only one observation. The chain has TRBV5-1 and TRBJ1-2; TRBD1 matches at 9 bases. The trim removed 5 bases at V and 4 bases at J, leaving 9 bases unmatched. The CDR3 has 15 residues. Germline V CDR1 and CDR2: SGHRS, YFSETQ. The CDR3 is CASRSGQGLAYGYTF. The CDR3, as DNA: TGCGCCAGCAGGTCGGGACAGGGATTAGCCTATGGCTACACCTTC.

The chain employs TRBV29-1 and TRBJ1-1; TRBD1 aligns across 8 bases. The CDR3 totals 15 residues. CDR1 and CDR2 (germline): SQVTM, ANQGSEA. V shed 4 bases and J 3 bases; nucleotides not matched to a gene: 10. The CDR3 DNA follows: TGCAGCGTTGGCGGTGACAGGGGCATTGACACTGAAGCTTTCTTT. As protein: CSVGGDRGIDTEAFF.

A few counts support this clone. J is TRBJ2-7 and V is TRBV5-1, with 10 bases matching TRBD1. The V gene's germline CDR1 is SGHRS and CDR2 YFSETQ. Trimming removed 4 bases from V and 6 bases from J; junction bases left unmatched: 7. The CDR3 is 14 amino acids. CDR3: CASSVGQGKTEQYF. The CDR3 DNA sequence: TGCGCCAGCAGCGTGGGACAGGGGAAGACCGAGCAGTACTTC.

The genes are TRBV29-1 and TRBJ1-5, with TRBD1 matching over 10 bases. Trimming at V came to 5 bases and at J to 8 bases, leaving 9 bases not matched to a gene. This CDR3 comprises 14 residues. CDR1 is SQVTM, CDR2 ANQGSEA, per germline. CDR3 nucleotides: TGCAGCGTTCAGTCCGGGACAGGGGTAGAGCCCCAGCATTTT. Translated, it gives CSVQSGTGVEPQHF.

The CDR3 DNA sequence: TGCGCCAGCAGTGAGAGTCGGGGCACCGGGGAGCTGTTTTTT. Protein product: CASSESRGTGELFF. The rearrangement uses TRBV10-1 and TRBJ2-2, with a weak D call TRBD2 (5 bases). Trimming stripped 2 bases from V and 4 bases from J, with 8 bases between. The germline V gene has CDR1 WNHNN and CDR2 SYGVQD (reference sequence). This CDR3 spans 14 amino acids.

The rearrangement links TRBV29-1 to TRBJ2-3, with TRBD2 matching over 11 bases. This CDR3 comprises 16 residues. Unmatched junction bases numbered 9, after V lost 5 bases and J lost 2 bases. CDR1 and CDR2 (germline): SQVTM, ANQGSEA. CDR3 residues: CSVPPGTSGITDTQYF. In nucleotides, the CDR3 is TGCAGCGTTCCGCCCGGGACTAGCGGAATCACAGATACGCAGTATTTT.

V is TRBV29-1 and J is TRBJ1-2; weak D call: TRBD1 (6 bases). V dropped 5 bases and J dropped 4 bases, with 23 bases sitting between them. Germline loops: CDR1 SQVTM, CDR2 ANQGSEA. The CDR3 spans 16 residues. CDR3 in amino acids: CSVRPPLGGGVYGYTF. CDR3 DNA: TGCAGCGTTAGGCCACCTCTAGGAGGGGGGGTCTATGGCTACACCTTC.

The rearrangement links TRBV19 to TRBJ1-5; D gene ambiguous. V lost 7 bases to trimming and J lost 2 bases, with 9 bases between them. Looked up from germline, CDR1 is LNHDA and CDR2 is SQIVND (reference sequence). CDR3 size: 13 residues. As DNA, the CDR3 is TGTGCCAGTATGCCGGTTGGCAATCAGCCCCAGCATTTT. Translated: CASMPVGNQPQHF. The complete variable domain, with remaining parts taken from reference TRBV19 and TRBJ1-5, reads DGGITQSPKYLFRKEGQNVTLSCEQNLNHDAMYWYRQDPGQGLRLIYYSQIVNDFQKGDIAEGYSVSREKKESFPLTVTSAQKNPTAFYLCASMPVGNQPQHFGDGTRLSIL.

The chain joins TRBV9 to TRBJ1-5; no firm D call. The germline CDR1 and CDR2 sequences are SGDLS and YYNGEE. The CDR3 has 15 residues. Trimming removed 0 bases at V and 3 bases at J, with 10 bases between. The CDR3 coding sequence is TGTGCCAGCAGCGTAGATACCCAGGTCAATCAGCCCCAGCATTTT. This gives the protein CASSVDTQVNQPQHF.

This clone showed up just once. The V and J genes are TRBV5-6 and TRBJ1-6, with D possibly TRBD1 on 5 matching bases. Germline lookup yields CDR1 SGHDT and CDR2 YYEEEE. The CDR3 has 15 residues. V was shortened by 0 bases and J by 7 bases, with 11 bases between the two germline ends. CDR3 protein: CASSLVGTGNSPLHF. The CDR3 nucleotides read TGTGCCAGCAGCTTGGTCGGGACCGGAAATTCACCCCTCCACTTT.

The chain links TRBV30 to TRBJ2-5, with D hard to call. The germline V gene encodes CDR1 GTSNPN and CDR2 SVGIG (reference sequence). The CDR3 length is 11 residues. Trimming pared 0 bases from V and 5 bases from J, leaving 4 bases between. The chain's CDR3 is CAWSVSETQYF. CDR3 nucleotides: TGTGCCTGGAGTGTATCGGAGACCCAGTACTTC.

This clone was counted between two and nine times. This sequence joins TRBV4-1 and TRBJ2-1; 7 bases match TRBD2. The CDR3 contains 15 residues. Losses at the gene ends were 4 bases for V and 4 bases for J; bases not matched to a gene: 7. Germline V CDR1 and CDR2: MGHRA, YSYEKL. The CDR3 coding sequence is TGCGCCAGCAGCCCGGGGCAGCGGGGATACAATGAGCAGTTCTTC. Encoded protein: CASSPGQRGYNEQFF.

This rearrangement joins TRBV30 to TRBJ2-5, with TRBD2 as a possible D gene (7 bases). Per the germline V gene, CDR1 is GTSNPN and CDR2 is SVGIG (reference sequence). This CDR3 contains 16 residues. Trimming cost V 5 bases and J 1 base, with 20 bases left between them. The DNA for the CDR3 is TGTGCCTGGGGATCTCAGGGAGGGGGGACCCAAGAGACCCAGTACTTC. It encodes CAWGSQGGGTQETQYF.

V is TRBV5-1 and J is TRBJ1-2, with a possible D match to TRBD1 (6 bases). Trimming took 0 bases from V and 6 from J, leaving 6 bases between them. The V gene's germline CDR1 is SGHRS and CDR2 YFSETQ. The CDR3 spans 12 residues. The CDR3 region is CASSLGQDGYTF. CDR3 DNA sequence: TGCGCCAGCAGCTTGGGACAGGATGGCTACACCTTC.

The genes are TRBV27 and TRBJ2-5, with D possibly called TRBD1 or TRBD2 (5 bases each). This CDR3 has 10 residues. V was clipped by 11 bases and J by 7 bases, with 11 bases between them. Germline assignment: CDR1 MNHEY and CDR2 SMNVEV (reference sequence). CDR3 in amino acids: CARAGGTQYF. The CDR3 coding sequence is TGTGCCCGTGCTGGGGGGACCCAGTACTTC.

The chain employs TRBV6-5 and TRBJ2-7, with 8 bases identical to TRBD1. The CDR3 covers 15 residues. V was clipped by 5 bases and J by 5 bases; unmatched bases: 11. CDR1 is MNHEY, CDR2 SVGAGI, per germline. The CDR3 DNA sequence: TGTGCCAGCAGTATCCCCCGAGGACAGGGCCACGAGCAGTACTTC. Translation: CASSIPRGQGHEQYF.

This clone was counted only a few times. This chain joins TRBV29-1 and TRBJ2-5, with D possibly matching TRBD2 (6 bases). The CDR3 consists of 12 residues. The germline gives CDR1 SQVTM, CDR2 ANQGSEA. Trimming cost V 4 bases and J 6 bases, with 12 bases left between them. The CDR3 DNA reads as TGCAGCGTTGGTGAGGGGAGGCAGACCCAGTACTTC. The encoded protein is CSVGEGRQTQYF.

The CDR3 DNA sequence: TGTGCCAGCAGTCCCGACACTGGAAACACCATATATTTT. It yields the protein CASSPDTGNTIYF. The chain joins TRBV6-5 to TRBJ1-3; D remains unclear. Trimming took 5 bases from V and 2 from J, leaving 7 bases between them. The V gene's germline CDR1 is MNHEY and CDR2 SVGAGI. The CDR3 runs 13 residues.

CDR3 in amino acids: CASSLGSYNSPLHF. DNA for the CDR3: TGTGCCAGCAGCTTAGGCAGTTATAATTCACCCCTCCACTTT. V gene TRBV7-9 combines with J gene TRBJ1-6, with D uncertain. In germline, CDR1 is SEHNR, CDR2 FQNEAQ (reference sequence). The germline V and J ends were trimmed by 1 base and 4 bases, with 5 bases remaining between them. This CDR3 spans 14 amino acids.